This T cell receptor (beta chain) comes out of a study of liver allograft versus peripheral blood T cells. Study summary: Peripheral blood of the recipients supplied T cell receptor repertoires that were compared with those in transplanted livers.

TCRdb analysed the reads with MiXCR anew, one entry per CDR3 protein. This sample yields fewer than 15,000 distinct CDR3 sequences, of which about 18% are seen a single time; 1.5% to 2.5% belongs to the top ten. Points on this clonotype: Its antigen is unidentified.

Study-wide results and limits: Liver allografts reportedly held T cell receptor repertoires unlike those in peripheral blood.

Trimming left V 6 bases short and J 4 bases short, with 24 bases between. The CDR3 is 18 amino acids. The V gene's germline CDR1 is KGHSH and CDR2 LQKENI. The clonotype originates from a human patient who had a liver transplant. Some T cells may be the graft donor's. V and J are TRBV18 and TRBJ1-4, with D possibly matching TRBD1 (5 bases). The CDR3 nucleotides are TGTGCCAGCTCTCACAACGGGGCCCGGGTAATTGATAATGAAAAACTGTTTTTT. It translates to CASSHNGARVIDNEKLFF. The full variable domain, in which reference TRBV18 and TRBJ1-4 provide the parts outside the CDR3, is NAGVMQNPRHLVRRRGQEARLRCSPMKGHSHVYWYRQLPEEGLKFMVYLQKENIIDESGMPKERFSAEFPKEGPSILRIQQVVRGDSAAYFCASSHNGARVIDNEKLFFGSGTQLSVL.